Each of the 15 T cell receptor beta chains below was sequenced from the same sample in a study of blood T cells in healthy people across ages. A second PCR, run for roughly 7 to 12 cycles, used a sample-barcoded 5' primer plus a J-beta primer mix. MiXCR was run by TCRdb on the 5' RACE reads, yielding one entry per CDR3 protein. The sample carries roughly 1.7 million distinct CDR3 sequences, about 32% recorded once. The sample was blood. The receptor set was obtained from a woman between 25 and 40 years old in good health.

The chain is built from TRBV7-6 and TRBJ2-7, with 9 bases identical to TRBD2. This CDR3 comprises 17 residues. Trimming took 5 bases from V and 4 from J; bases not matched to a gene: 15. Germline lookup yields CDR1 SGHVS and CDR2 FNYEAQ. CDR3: CASSQYLAGAFRYEQYF. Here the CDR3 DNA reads TGTGCCAGCAGCCAATACTTAGCGGGGGCCTTCCGATACGAGCAGTACTTC.

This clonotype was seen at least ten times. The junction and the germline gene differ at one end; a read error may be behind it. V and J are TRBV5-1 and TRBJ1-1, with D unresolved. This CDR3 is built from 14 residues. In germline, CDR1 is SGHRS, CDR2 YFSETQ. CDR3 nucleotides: TGTGCCAGCAGCCCCGGAGGAGCGAACACTGAAGCTTTCTTT. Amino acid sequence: CASSPGGANTEAFF.

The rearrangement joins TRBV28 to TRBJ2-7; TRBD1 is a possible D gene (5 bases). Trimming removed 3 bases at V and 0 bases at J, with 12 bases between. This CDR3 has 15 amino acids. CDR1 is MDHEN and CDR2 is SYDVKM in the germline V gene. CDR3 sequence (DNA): TGTGCCAGCAGTTTTTTAGGGGTGGGCTCCTACGAGCAGTACTTC. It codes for CASSFLGVGSYEQYF.

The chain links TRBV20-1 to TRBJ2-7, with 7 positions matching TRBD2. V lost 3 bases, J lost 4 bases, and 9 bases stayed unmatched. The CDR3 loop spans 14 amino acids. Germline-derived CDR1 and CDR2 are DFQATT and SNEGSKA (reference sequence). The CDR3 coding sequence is TGCAGTGCTAGGGACGGACTAGTCCCTTACGAGCAGTACTTC. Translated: CSARDGLVPYEQYF.

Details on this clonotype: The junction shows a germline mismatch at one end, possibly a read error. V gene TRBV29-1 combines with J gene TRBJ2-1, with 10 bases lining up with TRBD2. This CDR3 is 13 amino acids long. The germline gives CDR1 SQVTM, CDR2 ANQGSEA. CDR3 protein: CNVEKREGSEQFF. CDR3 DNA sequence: TGCAACGTTGAGAAGCGGGAGGGTAGTGAGCAGTTCTTC.

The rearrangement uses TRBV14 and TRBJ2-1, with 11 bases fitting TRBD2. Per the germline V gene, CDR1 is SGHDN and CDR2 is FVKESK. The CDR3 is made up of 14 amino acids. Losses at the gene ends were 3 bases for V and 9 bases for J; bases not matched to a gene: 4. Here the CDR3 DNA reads TGTGCCAGCAGCCATCTAGCGGGGGGAATTGAGCAGTTCTTC. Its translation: CASSHLAGGIEQFF.

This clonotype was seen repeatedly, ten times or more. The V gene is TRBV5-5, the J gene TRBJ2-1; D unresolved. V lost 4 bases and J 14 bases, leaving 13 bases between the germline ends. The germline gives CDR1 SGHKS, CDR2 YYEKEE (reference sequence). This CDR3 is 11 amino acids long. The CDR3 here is CASSRASGEFF. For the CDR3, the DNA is TGTGCCAGCAGCCGAGCGAGTGGTGAGTTCTTC. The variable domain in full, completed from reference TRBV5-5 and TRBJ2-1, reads DAGVTQSPTHLIKTRGQQVTLRCSPISGHKSVSWYQQVLGQGPQFIFQYYEKEERGRGNFPDRFSARQFPNYSSELNVNALLLGDSALYLCASSRASGEFFGPGTRLTVL.

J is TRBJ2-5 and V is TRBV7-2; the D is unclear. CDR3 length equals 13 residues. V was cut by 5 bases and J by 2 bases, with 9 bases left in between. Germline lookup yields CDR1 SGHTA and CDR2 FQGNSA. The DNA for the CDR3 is TGTGCCAGCAGCCCAACGCATCAAGAGACCCAGTACTTC. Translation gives CASSPTHQETQYF.

The CDR3 DNA reads TGTGCCAGCAGCTTAGGCACAGTCGCAGATACGCAGTATTTT. Protein product: CASSLGTVADTQYF. The chain employs TRBV7-8 and TRBJ2-3; no clear D gene. V lost 1 base and J 4 bases, leaving 9 bases between the germline ends. This CDR3 has 14 residues. Germline CDR1 is SGHVS and CDR2 is FQNEAQ.

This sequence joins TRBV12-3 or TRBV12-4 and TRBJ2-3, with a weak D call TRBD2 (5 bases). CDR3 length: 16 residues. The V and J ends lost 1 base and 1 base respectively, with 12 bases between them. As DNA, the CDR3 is TGTGCCAGCAGTTTAGGGGTTAGCGCCGGCACAGATACGCAGTATTTT. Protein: CASSLGVSAGTDTQYF.

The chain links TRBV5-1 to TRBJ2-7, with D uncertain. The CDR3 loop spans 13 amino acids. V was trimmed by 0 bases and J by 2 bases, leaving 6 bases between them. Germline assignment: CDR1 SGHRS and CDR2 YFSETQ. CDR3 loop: CASSLDDPYEQYF. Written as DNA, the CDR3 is TGCGCCAGCAGCTTGGACGATCCCTACGAGCAGTACTTC. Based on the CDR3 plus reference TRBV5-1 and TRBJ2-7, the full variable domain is KAGVTQTPRYLIKTRGQQVTLSCSPISGHRSVSWYQQTPGQGLQFLFEYFSETQRNKGNFPGRFSGRQFSNSRSEMNVSTLELGDSALYLCASSLDDPYEQYFGPGTRLTVT.

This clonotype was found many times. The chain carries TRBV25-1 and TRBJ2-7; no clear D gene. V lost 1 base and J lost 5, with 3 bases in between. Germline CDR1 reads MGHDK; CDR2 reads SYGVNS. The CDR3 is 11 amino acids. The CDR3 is CASSEFHEQYF. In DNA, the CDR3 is TGTGCCAGCAGTGAATTCCACGAGCAGTACTTC.

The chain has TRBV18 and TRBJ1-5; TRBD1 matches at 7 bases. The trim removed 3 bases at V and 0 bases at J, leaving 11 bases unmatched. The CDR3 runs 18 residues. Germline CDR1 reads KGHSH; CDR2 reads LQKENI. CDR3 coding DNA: TGTGCCAGCTCACCCGGTACTGAGACAGGGCCTAGCAATCAGCCCCAGCATTTT. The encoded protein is CASSPGTETGPSNQPQHF.

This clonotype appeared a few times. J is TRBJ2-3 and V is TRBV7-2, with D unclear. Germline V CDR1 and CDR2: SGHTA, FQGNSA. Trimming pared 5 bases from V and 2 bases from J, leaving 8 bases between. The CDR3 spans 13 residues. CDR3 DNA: TGTGCCAGCAGCCCATACCCCACAGATACGCAGTATTTT. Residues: CASSPYPTDTQYF.

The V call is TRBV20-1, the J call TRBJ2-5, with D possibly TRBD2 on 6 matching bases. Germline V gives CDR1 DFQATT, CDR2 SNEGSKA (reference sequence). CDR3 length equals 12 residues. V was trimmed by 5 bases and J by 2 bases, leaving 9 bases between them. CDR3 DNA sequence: TGCAGTGCTGGGCGGGATCAAGAGACCCAGTACTTC. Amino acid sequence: CSAGRDQETQYF.